The 5 T cell receptor beta chains given below trace back to one sample, sequenced in a study of blood T cell repertoires in COVID-19. The table came from immunoSEQ multiplex PCR; TCRdb's copy has only in-frame clones and leaves some out. In the table there are about 310,000 clones, 80% to 90% of which are singletons. Sequenced input: PBMCs or T cells enriched from blood (not recorded which). These receptors all stem from a man aged 25-45 years who had recovered from COVID-19.

The V and J genes are TRBV24-1 and TRBJ1-5, with a weak D call TRBD1 (5 bases). Trimming removed 6 bases at V and 2 bases at J, with 13 bases between. CDR3 size: 15 residues. Germline V gives CDR1 KGHDR, CDR2 SFDVKD. The CDR3 DNA reads as TGTGCCACCAGTCCCCAGGGTGGGGGCAATCAGCCCCAGCATTTT. This translates into CATSPQGGGNQPQHF.

The rearrangement uses TRBV5-1 and TRBJ2-5, with 7 bases identical to TRBD1. Trimming at V came to 4 bases and at J to 5 bases, leaving 8 bases not matched to a gene. Germline CDR1 is SGHRS and CDR2 is YFSETQ. The CDR3 consists of 14 residues. This CDR3 reads CASSESGQWETQYF. CDR3 coding DNA: TGCGCCAGCAGCGAGTCGGGACAGTGGGAGACCCAGTACTTC.

The genes are TRBV19 and TRBJ1-3, with D maybe TRBD1 (6 bases). The CDR3 contains 13 residues. V lost 10 bases and J lost 0, with 10 bases in between. Germline V gene sequence: CDR1 LNHDA, CDR2 SQIVND (reference sequence). CDR3 DNA sequence: TGTGCCACCCGGACAGTCTCTGGAAACACCATATATTTT. This gives the protein CATRTVSGNTIYF.

This clone was picked up a small number of times. J is TRBJ1-5 and V is TRBV15; D perhaps matches TRBD1 (6 bases). The CDR3 is 13 residues long. The germline V and J ends were trimmed by 1 base and 6 bases, with 7 bases remaining between them. In germline, CDR1 is LNHNV, CDR2 YYDKDF (reference sequence). The CDR3 loop is CATSRGGLQPQHF. DNA for the CDR3: TGTGCCACCAGCAGAGGGGGGCTTCAGCCCCAGCATTTT.

This clone was seen a single time. The rearrangement links TRBV11-2 to TRBJ2-1; the D gene is possibly TRBD2 (6 bases). The germline gives CDR1 SGHAT, CDR2 FQNNGV. CDR3 length equals 14 residues. The V gene lost 0 bases and the J gene lost 10 bases, with 13 bases spanning the gap. CDR3 loop: CASSLDPTSLEQFF. The CDR3 region has the DNA TGTGCCAGCAGCTTAGATCCTACTAGCCTAGAGCAGTTCTTC.